The 9 T cell receptor beta chains reported below all come from one sample, sequenced in a study of blood T cells in healthy people across ages. Combining a sample-barcoded 5' primer with a J-beta primer mix, a second PCR ran for 7 to 11 cycles. TCRdb fed the 5' RACE reads into MiXCR, producing one record per CDR3 protein. Here the sample spans roughly 700,000 distinct CDR3 sequences, more than 40% being singletons. The sample comprised blood. The receptor source for this set is a woman aged 55-75 years in good health.

The chain has TRBV7-9 and TRBJ2-2; 7 nucleotides agree with TRBD2. The CDR3 is made up of 16 amino acids. V lost 5 bases and J lost 6; bases outside the gene matches: 12. The germline V gene encodes CDR1 SEHNR and CDR2 FQNEAQ (reference sequence). CDR3 bases: TGTGCCAGCAGCCCGAAGTGGGAGGGCCTGGCCGGGGAGCTGTTTTTT. Translating it yields CASSPKWEGLAGELFF.

V is TRBV7-2 and J is TRBJ2-5, with D tentatively TRBD2 (6 bases). This CDR3 spans 14 amino acids. V gave up 2 bases and J gave up 4 bases, with 11 bases separating them. Germline V gene sequence: CDR1 SGHTA, CDR2 FQGNSA. CDR3 sequence reads: CASSLLSGVETQYF. CDR3 coding DNA: TGTGCCAGCAGCTTACTTTCGGGGGTAGAGACCCAGTACTTC.

In DNA form, the CDR3 reads TGCAGTGGACAGAGCCAAGAGACCCAGTACTTC. This gives the protein CSGQSQETQYF. The V and J genes are TRBV20-1 and TRBJ2-5, with D tentatively TRBD1 (5 bases). This CDR3 contains 11 residues. Trimming removed 7 bases from V and 1 base from J, with 7 bases in between. Germline V gene sequence: CDR1 DFQATT, CDR2 SNEGSKA (reference sequence).

In this sample, this clonotype turned up once. This may stem from a read error, because a much larger clone lies one nucleotide away. The gene calls are TRBV29-1 and TRBJ2-7; TRBD1 or TRBD2 may be the D gene (5 bases each). The CDR3 totals 13 residues. Germline CDR1 reads SQVTM; CDR2 reads ANQGSEA. Deletions cut 8 bases from V and 2 bases from J, with 16 bases between. The CDR3, as DNA: TGCAGCTTAGAACAAGGGGACGCCTACGAGCAGTACTTC. It encodes CSLEQGDAYEQYF.

This rearrangement joins TRBV4-1 to TRBJ2-7; the match to TRBD2 covers 10 bases. The CDR3 has 17 amino acids. The V gene's germline CDR1 is MGHRA and CDR2 YSYEKL. V gave up 3 bases and J gave up 2 bases; unmatched junction bases: 10. CDR3 sequence (DNA): TGCGCCAGCAGCCATGTTCCTAGCGGGGGACTAACCTACGAGCAGTACTTC. Encoded protein: CASSHVPSGGLTYEQYF.

This clonotype has a handful of counts. This chain connects TRBV25-1 to TRBJ2-1; tentative D call: TRBD1 (5 bases). V was shortened by 8 bases and J by 4 bases, with 12 bases between the two germline ends. Per germline, CDR1 MGHDK and CDR2 SYGVNS. CDR3 length: 13 residues. The CDR3 DNA follows: TGTGCCAGCCTACCGACAGAATACAATGAGCAGTTCTTC. Translating it yields CASLPTEYNEQFF. The full variable domain, with the rest looked up from reference TRBV25-1 and TRBJ2-1, is EADIYQTPRYLVIGTGKKITLECSQTMGHDKMYWYQQDPGMELHLIHYSYGVNSTEKGDLSSESTVSRIRTEHFPLTLESARPSHTSQYLCASLPTEYNEQFFGPGTRLTVL.

This clonotype was found a few times. The V and J genes are TRBV4-3 and TRBJ2-6; D uncertain. V was shortened by 0 bases and J by 4 bases, with 7 bases between the two germline ends. CDR3 length equals 15 residues. The V gene's germline CDR1 is LGHNA and CDR2 YSLEER. CDR3 DNA: TGCGCCAGCAGCCAAGAAAATACAGGGGCCAACGTCCTGACTTTC. It encodes CASSQENTGANVLTF.

The chain combines TRBV7-9 with TRBJ2-4, with D unclear. The CDR3 consists of 18 residues. The germline V gene encodes CDR1 SEHNR and CDR2 FQNEAQ (reference sequence). V was clipped by 5 bases and J by 0 bases, with 20 bases between them. CDR3 DNA sequence: TGTGCCAGCAGCCCACAGACTGAAAAGATACTAGCCAAAAACATTCAGTACTTC. Translating it yields CASSPQTEKILAKNIQYF.

The chain recombines TRBV10-3 with TRBJ2-7; TRBD2 matches 7 bases. This CDR3 is 11 amino acids long. V lost 8 bases and J lost 7; bases outside the gene matches: 5. The V gene's germline CDR1 is ENHRY and CDR2 SYGVKD. The CDR3 DNA follows: TGTGCCATCCGGCGGGAGAATGAGCAGTACTTC. This encodes CAIRRENEQYF.